This T cell receptor beta chain appears in the sequencing data of a study of PD-1 blockade in mismatch repair-deficient tumors. Stated time point: identical approximately nine-day culture without peptide (control). A roughly eleven-day in vitro culture was run per each of seven reactive peptides. Baseline for clone expansion was a parallel culture with no peptide. TCRdb keeps only in-frame clones here, not all; method: immunoSEQ multiplex PCR. The sample has 14,000 or so clones; 70% to 90% are singletons. From germline, CDR1 is LGHNA and CDR2 YSLEER. This CDR3 comprises 16 residues. The trim removed 5 bases at V and 1 base at J, leaving 8 bases unmatched. Only a few counts were recorded for this clone. The antigen is undetermined.

The gene calls are TRBV4-3 and TRBJ1-1, with TRBD1 identical over 9 bases. The sequencing used cells cultured in vitro, collected from a patient treated with pembrolizumab. The TCR was taken from an adult with mismatch repair-deficient cancer. CDR3 in DNA: TGCGCCAGCAGCTCATCTACAGGGGGCGAGAACACTGAAGCTTTCTTT. Amino acid sequence: CASSSSTGGENTEAFF.